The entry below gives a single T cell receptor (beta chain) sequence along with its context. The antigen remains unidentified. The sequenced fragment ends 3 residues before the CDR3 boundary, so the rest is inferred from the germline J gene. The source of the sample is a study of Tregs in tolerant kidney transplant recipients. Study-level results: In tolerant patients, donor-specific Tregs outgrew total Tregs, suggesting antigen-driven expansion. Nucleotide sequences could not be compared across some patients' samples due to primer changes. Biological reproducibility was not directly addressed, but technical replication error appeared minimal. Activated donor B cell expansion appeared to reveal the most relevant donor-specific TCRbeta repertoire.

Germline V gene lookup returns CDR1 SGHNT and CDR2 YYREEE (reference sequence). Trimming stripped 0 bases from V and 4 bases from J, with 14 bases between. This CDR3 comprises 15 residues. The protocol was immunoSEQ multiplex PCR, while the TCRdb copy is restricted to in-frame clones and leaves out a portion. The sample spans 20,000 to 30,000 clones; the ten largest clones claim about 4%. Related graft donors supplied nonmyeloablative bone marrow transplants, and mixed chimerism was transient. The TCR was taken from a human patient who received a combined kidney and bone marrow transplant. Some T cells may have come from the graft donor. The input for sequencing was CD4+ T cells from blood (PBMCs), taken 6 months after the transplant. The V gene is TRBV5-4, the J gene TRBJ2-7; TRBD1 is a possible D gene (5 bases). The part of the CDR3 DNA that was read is TGTGCCAGCAGCTTGGAGTGGCAGGGAAAATACGAG. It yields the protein CASSLEWQGKYE. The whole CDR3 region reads CASSLEWQGKYEQYF.